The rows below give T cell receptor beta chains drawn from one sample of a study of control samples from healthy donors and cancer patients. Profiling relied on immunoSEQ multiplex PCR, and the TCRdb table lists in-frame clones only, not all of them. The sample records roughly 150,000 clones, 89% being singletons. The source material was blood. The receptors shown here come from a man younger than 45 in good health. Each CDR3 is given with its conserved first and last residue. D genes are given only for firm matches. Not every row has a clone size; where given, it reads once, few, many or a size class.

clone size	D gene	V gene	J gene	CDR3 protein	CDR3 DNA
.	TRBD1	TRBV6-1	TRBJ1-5	CASSDQGQGINQPQHF	TGTGCCAGCAGTGACCAGGGACAGGGGATCAATCAGCCCCAGCATTTT
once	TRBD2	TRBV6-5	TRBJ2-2	CAVKSGVPTGELFF	TGTGCCGTAAAAAGCGGGGTCCCCACCGGGGAGCTGTTTTTT
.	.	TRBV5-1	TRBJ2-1	CASSLTASEQFF	TGCGCCAGCAGCTTGACAGCTAGTGAGCAGTTCTTC
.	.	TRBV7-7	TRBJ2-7	CASSPQGAYEQYF	TGTGCCAGCAGCCCGCAAGGGGCCTACGAGCAGTACTTC
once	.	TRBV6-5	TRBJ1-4	CASSTTLTNEKLFF	TGTGCCAGCAGTACGACCCTCACTAATGAAAAACTGTTTTTT
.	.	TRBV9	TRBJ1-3	CASSTFDSGSSGNTIYF	TGTGCCAGCAGCACCTTTGATTCAGGGAGCTCTGGAAACACCATATATTTT
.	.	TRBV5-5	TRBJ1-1	CASSLLVSGGTEAFF	TGTGCCAGCAGCCTCCTGGTGTCGGGGGGCACTGAAGCTTTCTTT
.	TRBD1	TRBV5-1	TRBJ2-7	CASAEAGGTYEQYF	TGCGCCAGCGCGGAGGCAGGGGGCACCTACGAGCAGTACTTC
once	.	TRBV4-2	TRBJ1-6	CASSQEVSGGKNSPLHF	TGTGCCAGCAGCCAAGAAGTGTCGGGGGGCAAGAATTCACCCCTCCACTTT
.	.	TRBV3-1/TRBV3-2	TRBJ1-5	CASSQGPEAQPQHF	TGTGCCAGCAGCCAAGGCCCAGAGGCCCAGCCCCAGCATTTT
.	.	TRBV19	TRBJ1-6	CASKLGGSYNSPLHF	TGTGCCAGTAAGCTGGGGGGGTCCTATAATTCACCCCTCCACTTT
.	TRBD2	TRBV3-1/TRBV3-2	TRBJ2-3	CASSGGGDTQYF	TGTGCCAGCAGTGGGGGGGGAGATACGCAGTATTTT
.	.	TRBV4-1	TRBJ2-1	CASRPATNYWEQFF	TGCGCCAGCAGGCCCGCGACCAACTATTGGGAGCAGTTCTTC
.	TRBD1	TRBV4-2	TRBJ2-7	CASSQDHGQGRYEQYF	TGTGCCAGCAGCCAAGATCACGGACAGGGGAGGTACGAGCAGTACTTC
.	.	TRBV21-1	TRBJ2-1	CASALDSLETGGSGLAGGLEFF	TGTGCCAGCGCGCTCGACTCACTGGAGACAGGGGGCTCGGGACTAGCGGGAGGGTTGGAGTTCTTC
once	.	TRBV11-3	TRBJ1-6	CASSLGTSPLHF	TGTGCCAGCAGCTTAGGTACCTCACCCCTCCACTTT
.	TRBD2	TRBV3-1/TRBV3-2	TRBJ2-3	CASSQENLPAGPDTQYF	TGTGCCAGCAGCCAAGAAAACTTACCAGCGGGGCCAGATACGCAGTATTTT
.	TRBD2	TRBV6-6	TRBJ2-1	CASSPHLLAGDPNEQFF	TGTGCCAGCAGTCCCCACCTCTTGGCGGGAGATCCCAATGAGCAGTTCTTC